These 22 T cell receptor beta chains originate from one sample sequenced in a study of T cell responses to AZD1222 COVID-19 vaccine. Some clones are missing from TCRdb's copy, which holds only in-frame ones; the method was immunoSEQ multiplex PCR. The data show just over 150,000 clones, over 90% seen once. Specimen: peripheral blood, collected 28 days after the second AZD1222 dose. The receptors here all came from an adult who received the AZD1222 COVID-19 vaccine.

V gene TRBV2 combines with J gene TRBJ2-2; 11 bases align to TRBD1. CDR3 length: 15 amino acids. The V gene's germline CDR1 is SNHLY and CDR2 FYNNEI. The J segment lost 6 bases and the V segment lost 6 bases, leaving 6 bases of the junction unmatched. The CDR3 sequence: CASRASGQGAGELFF. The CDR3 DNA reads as TGTGCCAGCAGGGCTTCGGGACAGGGGGCCGGGGAGCTGTTTTTT.

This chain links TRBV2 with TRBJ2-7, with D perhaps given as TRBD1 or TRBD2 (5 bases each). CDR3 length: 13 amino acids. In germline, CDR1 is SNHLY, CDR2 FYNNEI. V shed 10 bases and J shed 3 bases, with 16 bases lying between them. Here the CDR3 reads CATSGDQIYEQYF. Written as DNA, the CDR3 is TGTGCCACCTCTGGGGACCAGATCTACGAGCAGTACTTC. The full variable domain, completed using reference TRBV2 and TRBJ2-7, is EPEVTQTPSHQVTQMGQEVILRCVPISNHLYFYWYRQILGQKVEFLVSFYNNEISEKSEIFDDQFSVERPDGSNFTLKIRSTKLEDSAMYFCATSGDQIYEQYFGPGTRLTVT.

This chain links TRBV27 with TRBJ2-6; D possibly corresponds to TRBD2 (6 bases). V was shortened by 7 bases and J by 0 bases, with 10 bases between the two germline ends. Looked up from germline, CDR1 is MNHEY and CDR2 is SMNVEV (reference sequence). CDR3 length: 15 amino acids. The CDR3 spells CASIGRGSGANVLTF. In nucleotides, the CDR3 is TGTGCCAGCATAGGGCGGGGCTCTGGGGCCAACGTCCTGACTTTC.

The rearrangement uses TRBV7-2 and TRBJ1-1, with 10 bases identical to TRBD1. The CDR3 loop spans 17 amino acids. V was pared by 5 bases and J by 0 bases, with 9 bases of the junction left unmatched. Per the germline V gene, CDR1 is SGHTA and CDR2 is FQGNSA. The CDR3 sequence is CASSPIGTGVMNTEAFF. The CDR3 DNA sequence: TGTGCCAGCAGCCCAATCGGGACAGGGGTCATGAACACTGAAGCTTTCTTT.

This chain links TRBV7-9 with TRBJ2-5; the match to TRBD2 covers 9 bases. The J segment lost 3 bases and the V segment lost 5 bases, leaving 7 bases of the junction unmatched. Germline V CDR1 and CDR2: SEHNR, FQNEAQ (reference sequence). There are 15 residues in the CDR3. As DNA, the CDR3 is TGTGCCAGCAGCAGACGGACTAGCGTTAAAGAGACCCAGTACTTC. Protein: CASSRRTSVKETQYF.

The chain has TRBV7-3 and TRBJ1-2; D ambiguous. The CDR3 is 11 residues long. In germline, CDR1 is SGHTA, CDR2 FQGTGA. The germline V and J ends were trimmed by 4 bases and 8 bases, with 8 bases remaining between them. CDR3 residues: CASSSNIGYTF. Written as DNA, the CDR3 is TGTGCCAGCAGCTCCAATATAGGCTACACCTTC.

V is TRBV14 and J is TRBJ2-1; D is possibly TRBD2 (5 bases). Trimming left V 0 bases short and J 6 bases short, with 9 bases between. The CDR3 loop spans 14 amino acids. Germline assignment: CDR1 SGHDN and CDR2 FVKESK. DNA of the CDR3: TGTGCCAGCAGCCAAGAGTTAGCGCCCAATGAGCAGTTCTTC. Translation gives CASSQELAPNEQFF.

The CDR3 sequence is CASSPKGSSSYNEQFF. CDR3 nucleotides: TGTGCCAGCAGCCCCAAGGGTAGCAGCTCCTACAATGAGCAGTTCTTC. This chain links TRBV7-6 with TRBJ2-1; the D is unclear. V lost 5 bases, J lost 0 bases, and 14 bases lay in between. The CDR3 spans 16 residues. CDR1 SGHVS and CDR2 FNYEAQ come from the germline V gene.

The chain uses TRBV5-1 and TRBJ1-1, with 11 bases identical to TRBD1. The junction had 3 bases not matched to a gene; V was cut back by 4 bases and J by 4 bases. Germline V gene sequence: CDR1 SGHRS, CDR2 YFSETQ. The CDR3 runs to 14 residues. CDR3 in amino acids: CASSHGQGATEAFF. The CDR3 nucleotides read TGCGCCAGCAGCCACGGACAGGGGGCCACTGAAGCTTTCTTT.

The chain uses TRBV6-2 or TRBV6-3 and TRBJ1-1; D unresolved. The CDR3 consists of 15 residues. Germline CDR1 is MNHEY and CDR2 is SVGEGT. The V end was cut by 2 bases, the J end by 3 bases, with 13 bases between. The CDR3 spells CASSYDGVADTEAFF. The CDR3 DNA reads TGTGCCAGCAGTTACGATGGGGTGGCGGACACTGAAGCTTTCTTT.

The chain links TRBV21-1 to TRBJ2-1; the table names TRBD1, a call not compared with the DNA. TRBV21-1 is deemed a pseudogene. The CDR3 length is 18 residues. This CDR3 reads CASSTRSLRDRGGHEQFF. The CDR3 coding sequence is TGTGCCAGCAGCACTCGATCCCTCCGGGACAGGGGGGGGCATGAGCAGTTCTTC.

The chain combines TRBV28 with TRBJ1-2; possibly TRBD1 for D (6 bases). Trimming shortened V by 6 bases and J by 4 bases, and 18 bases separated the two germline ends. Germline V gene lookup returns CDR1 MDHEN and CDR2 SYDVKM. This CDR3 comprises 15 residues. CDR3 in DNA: TGTGCCAGCAGAAAACTACAGGGTCCGGGCTATGGCTACACCTTC. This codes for CASRKLQGPGYGYTF.

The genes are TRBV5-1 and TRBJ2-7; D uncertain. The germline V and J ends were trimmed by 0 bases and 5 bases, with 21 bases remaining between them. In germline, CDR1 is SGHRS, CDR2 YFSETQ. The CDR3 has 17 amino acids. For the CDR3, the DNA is TGCGCCAGCAGCTTGGTAATCGCTGGCGGAACCCTTGACGAGCAGTACTTC. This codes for CASSLVIAGGTLDEQYF.

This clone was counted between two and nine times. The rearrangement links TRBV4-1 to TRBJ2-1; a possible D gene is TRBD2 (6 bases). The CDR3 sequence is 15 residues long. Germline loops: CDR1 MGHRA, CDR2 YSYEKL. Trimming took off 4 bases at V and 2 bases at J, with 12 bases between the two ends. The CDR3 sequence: CASSRTGLPYNEQFF. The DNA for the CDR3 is TGCGCCAGCAGCCGCACGGGACTGCCCTACAATGAGCAGTTCTTC.

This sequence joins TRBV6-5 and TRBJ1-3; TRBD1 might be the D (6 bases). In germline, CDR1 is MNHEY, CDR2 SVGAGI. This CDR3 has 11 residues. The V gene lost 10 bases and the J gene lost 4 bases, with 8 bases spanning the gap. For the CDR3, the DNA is TGTGCCATCGGACAGGGAAACACCATATATTTT. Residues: CAIGQGNTIYF.

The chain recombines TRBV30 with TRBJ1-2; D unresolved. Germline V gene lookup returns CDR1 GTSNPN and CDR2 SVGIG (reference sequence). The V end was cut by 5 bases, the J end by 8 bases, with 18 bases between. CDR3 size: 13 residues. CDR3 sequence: CAWAPQSPSGYTF. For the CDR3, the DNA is TGTGCCTGGGCGCCACAGTCCCCTTCGGGCTACACCTTC. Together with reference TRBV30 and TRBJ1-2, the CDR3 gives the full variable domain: SQTIHQWPATLVQPVGSPLSLECTVEGTSNPNLYWYRQAAGRGLQLLFYSVGIGQISSEVPQNLSASRPQDRQFILSSKKLLLSDSGFYLCAWAPQSPSGYTFGSGTRLTVV.

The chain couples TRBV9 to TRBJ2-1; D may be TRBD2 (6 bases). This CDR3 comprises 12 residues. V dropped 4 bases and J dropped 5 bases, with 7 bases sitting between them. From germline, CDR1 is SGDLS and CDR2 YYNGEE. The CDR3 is CASSRGNNEQFF. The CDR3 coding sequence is TGTGCCAGCAGCCGCGGGAACAATGAGCAGTTCTTC.

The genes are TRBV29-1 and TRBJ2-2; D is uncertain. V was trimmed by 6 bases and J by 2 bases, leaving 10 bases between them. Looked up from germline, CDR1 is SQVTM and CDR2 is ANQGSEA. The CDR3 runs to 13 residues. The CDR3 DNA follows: TGCAGCGTGGGCCATGCTAACACCGGGGAGCTGTTTTTT. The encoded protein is CSVGHANTGELFF.

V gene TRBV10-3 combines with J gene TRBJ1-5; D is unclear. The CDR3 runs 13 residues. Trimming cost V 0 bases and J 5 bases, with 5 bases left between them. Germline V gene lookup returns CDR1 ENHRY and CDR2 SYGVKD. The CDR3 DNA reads TGTGCCATCAGTGAGTCGTACGATCAGCCCCAGCATTTT. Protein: CAISESYDQPQHF.

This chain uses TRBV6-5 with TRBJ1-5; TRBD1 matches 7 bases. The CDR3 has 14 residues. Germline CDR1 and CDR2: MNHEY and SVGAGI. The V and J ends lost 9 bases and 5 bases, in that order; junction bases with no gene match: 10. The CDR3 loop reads CASETGTVDQPQHF. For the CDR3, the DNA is TGTGCCAGTGAAACCGGGACAGTTGATCAGCCCCAGCATTTT.

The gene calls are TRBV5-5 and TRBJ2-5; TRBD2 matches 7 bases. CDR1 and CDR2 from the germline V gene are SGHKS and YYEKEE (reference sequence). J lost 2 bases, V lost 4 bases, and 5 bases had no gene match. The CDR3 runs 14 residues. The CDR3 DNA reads TGTGCCAGCAGCCCTTGGGGGGGACAAGAGACCCAGTACTTC. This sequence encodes CASSPWGGQETQYF.

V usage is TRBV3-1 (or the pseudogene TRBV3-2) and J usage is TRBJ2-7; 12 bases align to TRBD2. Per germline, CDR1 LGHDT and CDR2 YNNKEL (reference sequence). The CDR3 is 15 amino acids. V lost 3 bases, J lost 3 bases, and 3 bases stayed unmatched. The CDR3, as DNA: TGTGCCAGCAGCCACGGACTAGCGGGACTCTACGAGCAGTACTTC. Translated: CASSHGLAGLYEQYF.